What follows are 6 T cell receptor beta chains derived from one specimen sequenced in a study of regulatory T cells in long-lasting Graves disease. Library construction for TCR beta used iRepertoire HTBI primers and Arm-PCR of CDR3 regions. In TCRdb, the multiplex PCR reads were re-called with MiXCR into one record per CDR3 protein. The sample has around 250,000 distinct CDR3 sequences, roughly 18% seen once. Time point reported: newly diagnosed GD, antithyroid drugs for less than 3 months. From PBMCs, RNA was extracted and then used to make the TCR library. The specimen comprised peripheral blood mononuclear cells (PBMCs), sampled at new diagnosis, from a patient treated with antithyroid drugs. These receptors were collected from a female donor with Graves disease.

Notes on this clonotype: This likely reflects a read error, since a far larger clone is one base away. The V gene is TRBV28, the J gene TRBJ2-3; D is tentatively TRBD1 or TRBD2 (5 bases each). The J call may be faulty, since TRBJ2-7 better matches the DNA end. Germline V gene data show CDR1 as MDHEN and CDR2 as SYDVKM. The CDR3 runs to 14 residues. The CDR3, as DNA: TGTGCCAGCAGTTTATCTTTTGGGGGTGCTGAGCAGTACTTC. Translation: CASSLSFGGAEQYF.

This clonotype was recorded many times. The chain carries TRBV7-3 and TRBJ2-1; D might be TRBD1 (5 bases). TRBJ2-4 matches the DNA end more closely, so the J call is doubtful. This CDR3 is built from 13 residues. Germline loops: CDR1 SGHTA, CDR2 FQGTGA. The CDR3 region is CASSLTQGLAQYF. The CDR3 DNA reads TGTGCCAGCAGCTTAACGCAGGGCCTGGCTCAGTACTTC.

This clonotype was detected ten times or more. For the CDR3, the DNA is TGCAGTGCTAAAGGGACTAGCGGGAGCTCCTACAATGAGCAGTTCTTC. Amino acids: CSAKGTSGSSYNEQFF. V is TRBV20-1 and J is TRBJ2-1; 14 bases are shared with TRBD2. The germline V gene has CDR1 DFQATT and CDR2 SNEGSKA (reference sequence). V shed 4 bases and J 0 bases; nucleotides not matched to a gene: 2. This CDR3 is built from 16 residues.

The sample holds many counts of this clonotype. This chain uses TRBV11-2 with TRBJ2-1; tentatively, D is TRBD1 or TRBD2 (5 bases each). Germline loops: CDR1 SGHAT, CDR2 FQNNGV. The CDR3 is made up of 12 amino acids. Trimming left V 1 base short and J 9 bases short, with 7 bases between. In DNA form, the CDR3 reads TGTGCCAGCAGCTTAGTGGGACCTGAGCAGTTCTTC. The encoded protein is CASSLVGPEQFF.

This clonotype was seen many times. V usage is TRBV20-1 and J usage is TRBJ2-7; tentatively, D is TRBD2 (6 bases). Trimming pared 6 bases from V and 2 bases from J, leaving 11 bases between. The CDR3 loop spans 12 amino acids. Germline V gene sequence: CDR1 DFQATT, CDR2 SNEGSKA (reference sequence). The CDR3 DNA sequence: TGCAGTGCCGTGCGGGGTCCCTACGAGCAGTACTTC. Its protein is CSAVRGPYEQYF.

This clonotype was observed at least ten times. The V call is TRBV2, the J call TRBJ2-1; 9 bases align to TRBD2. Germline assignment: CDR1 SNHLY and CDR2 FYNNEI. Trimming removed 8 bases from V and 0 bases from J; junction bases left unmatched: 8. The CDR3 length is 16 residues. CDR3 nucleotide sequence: TGTGCCAGCCGCCGAGCGGGAGGTAGCTCCTACAATGAGCAGTTCTTC. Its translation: CASRRAGGSSYNEQFF.